One sample yielded the 29 T cell receptor beta chains listed below, sequenced in a study of T-cell memory formation after mild COVID-19. TCRdb processed the 5' RACE reads anew with MiXCR; each CDR3 protein has one entry. Of more than 80,000 distinct CDR3 sequences in the sample, about a sixth were seen once. Sequencing was carried out using PBMCs or a T cell subset sorted from them (not recorded which). These receptors were taken from an adult woman who had mild COVID-19 (a few samples of this study predate the infection). Cell type and time point are not known.

This chain connects TRBV6-6 to TRBJ2-2; no clear D. V was clipped by 0 bases and J by 1 base, with 12 bases between them. The CDR3 is made up of 17 amino acids. Germline V gene sequence: CDR1 MNHNY, CDR2 SVGAGI (reference sequence). This chain's CDR3 is CASSYSFTELNTGELFF. The CDR3 DNA reads as TGTGCCAGCAGTTACTCTTTCACAGAGCTGAACACCGGGGAGCTGTTTTTT.

The table lists this clonotype with a few counts. The V gene is TRBV4-2, the J gene TRBJ2-7, with TRBD1 as a possible D gene (8 bases). This CDR3 has 15 residues. V lost 4 bases and J 1 base, leaving 14 bases between the germline ends. Germline V gives CDR1 LGHNA, CDR2 YNFKEQ. This chain's CDR3 is CASSLTGEGSYEQYF. For the CDR3, the DNA is TGTGCCAGCAGCCTGACAGGGGAGGGATCCTACGAGCAGTACTTC.

J is TRBJ2-7 and V is TRBV27; tentatively, D is TRBD2 (7 bases). CDR3 length: 15 amino acids. Trimming stripped 8 bases from V and 4 bases from J, with 21 bases between. Germline V gene lookup returns CDR1 MNHEY and CDR2 SMNVEV (reference sequence). The CDR3 sequence is CASGFPGRGRYEQYF. CDR3 DNA sequence: TGTGCCAGCGGATTCCCTGGGCGGGGGCGGTACGAGCAGTACTTC.

This chain uses TRBV21-1 with TRBJ2-2; the D segment call TRBD1 is taken from the table without a DNA check. TRBV21-1 is tagged as a pseudogene. This CDR3 is built from 19 residues. The CDR3 bases are TGTGCCAGCAGCAAAGAAGGTAGATACGGCGCATCGAACACCGGGGAGCTGTTTTTT. Residues: CASSKEGRYGASNTGELFF.

The rearrangement uses TRBV5-5 and TRBJ2-3, with D maybe TRBD2 (6 bases). This CDR3 has 11 residues. Germline V gene sequence: CDR1 SGHKS, CDR2 YYEKEE (reference sequence). The V end lost 7 bases, the J end lost 6 bases, and 9 bases lay between the germline ends. CDR3 residues: CASGEEDTQYF. Here the CDR3 DNA reads TGTGCCAGCGGGGAGGAGGATACGCAGTATTTT.

A word on this clonotype: A clone one base away is much larger, so this may be a read error. This chain joins TRBV12-3 or TRBV12-4 and TRBJ2-3, with TRBD2 matching 10 bases. The CDR3 spans 14 residues. V was clipped by 8 bases and J by 7 bases; unmatched bases: 9. CDR3 bases: TGTGCCAGCGGCCGACTAGCGGGTGCCTATACGCAGTATTTT. Its translation is CASGRLAGAYTQYF.

J is TRBJ2-7 and V is TRBV9; no clear D. CDR1 and CDR2 (germline): SGDLS, YYNGEE. This CDR3 comprises 13 residues. V was pared by 0 bases and J by 3 bases, with 7 bases between. CDR3 bases: TGTGCCAGCAGCGTAGGGGGAATCTACGAGCAGTACTTC. Its protein product is CASSVGGIYEQYF.

This clonotype was seen a handful of times. The chain has TRBV27 and TRBJ2-2; 8 bases fit TRBD1. Germline loops: CDR1 MNHEY, CDR2 SMNVEV (reference sequence). The CDR3 extends over 15 amino acids. After removal of 6 bases from V and 3 bases from J, the junction contained 6 bases not matched to a gene. CDR3 region: CASSKGTGYTGELFF. CDR3 DNA: TGTGCCAGCAGCAAAGGGACAGGCTACACCGGGGAGCTGTTTTTT.

This chain joins TRBV27 and TRBJ2-2, with 8 bases that match TRBD1. The CDR3 covers 18 residues. The trim removed 4 bases at V and 4 bases at J, leaving 14 bases unmatched. Per the germline V gene, CDR1 is MNHEY and CDR2 is SMNVEV (reference sequence). The CDR3 loop reads CASSWYPPGQELTGELFF. As DNA, the CDR3 is TGTGCCAGCAGTTGGTACCCCCCGGGACAGGAGCTCACCGGGGAGCTGTTTTTT.

V usage is TRBV4-2 and J usage is TRBJ1-6; D not certain. This CDR3 is built from 16 residues. Trimming removed 0 bases from V and 4 bases from J, with 10 bases in between. Germline CDR1 LGHNA, CDR2 YNFKEQ. The CDR3 loop reads CASSQEVQPYNSPLHF. CDR3 in DNA: TGTGCCAGCAGCCAAGAGGTACAGCCTTATAATTCACCCCTCCACTTT.

The chain is built from TRBV20-1 and TRBJ1-1, with 7 bases aligning to TRBD1. V was clipped by 6 bases and J by 5 bases; unmatched bases: 9. The CDR3 runs to 13 residues. Germline V gene sequence: CDR1 DFQATT, CDR2 SNEGSKA (reference sequence). CDR3 coding DNA: TGCAGTGCCAGGAGGGGGCTTTCGACTGAAGCTTTCTTT. This gives the protein CSARRGLSTEAFF.

This clonotype was counted at least ten times. The chain recombines TRBV18 with TRBJ2-1, with TRBD1 matching 7 bases. The V gene's germline CDR1 is KGHSH and CDR2 LQKENI. The CDR3 is 14 amino acids. Trimming at V came to 6 bases and at J to 4 bases, leaving 6 bases not matched to a gene. CDR3: CASSRTGFYNEQFF. The CDR3, as DNA: TGTGCCAGCTCCCGGACAGGATTTTACAATGAGCAGTTCTTC. The entire variable domain, with the rest obtained from reference TRBV18 and TRBJ2-1, is as follows: NAGVMQNPRHLVRRRGQEARLRCSPMKGHSHVYWYRQLPEEGLKFMVYLQKENIIDESGMPKERFSAEFPKEGPSILRIQQVVRGDSAAYFCASSRTGFYNEQFFGPGTRLTVL.

This clonotype has more than one count but fewer than ten. The chain links TRBV25-1 to TRBJ2-2; weak D call: TRBD2 (6 bases). This CDR3 region has 14 residues. Deletions cut 8 bases from V and 6 bases from J, with 16 bases between. Germline CDR1 and CDR2: MGHDK and SYGVNS. Here the CDR3 DNA reads TGTGCCAGCGCTCGCAGAGGGGAGGCCGGGGAGCTGTTTTTT. Its translation is CASARRGEAGELFF.

The table lists this clonotype with a few counts. The rearrangement uses TRBV4-3 and TRBJ2-1, with D perhaps TRBD2 (6 bases). There are 16 residues in the CDR3. Per germline, CDR1 LGHNA and CDR2 YSLEER. The V gene lost 3 bases and the J gene lost 6 bases, with 18 bases spanning the gap. Written as DNA, the CDR3 is TGCGCCAGCAGCCAGGACACCGGGACTCCGGCCAATGAGCAGTTCTTC. Translated: CASSQDTGTPANEQFF.

The chain employs TRBV19 and TRBJ2-1; 9 nucleotides match TRBD2. After removal of 1 base from V and 3 bases from J, the junction contained 4 bases not matched to a gene. The CDR3 is 16 residues long. Germline V gives CDR1 LNHDA, CDR2 SQIVND (reference sequence). Written as DNA, the CDR3 is TGTGCCAGTAGTATAGCGGCTAGCGGGGTCTACAATGAGCAGTTCTTC. Its protein product is CASSIAASGVYNEQFF. The complete variable domain, with remaining parts taken from reference TRBV19 and TRBJ2-1, reads DGGITQSPKYLFRKEGQNVTLSCEQNLNHDAMYWYRQDPGQGLRLIYYSQIVNDFQKGDIAEGYSVSREKKESFPLTVTSAQKNPTAFYLCASSIAASGVYNEQFFGPGTRLTVL.

This clonotype came up a few times. The J gene is TRBJ1-2, the V gene TRBV7-9, with a tentative D call TRBD1 (5 bases). Per germline, CDR1 SEHNR and CDR2 FQNEAQ (reference sequence). V lost 5 bases and J lost 0, with 13 bases in between. The CDR3 consists of 15 residues. The CDR3 loop is CASSETDISNYGYTF. DNA for the CDR3: TGTGCCAGCAGCGAGACGGACATCTCTAACTATGGCTACACCTTC. The complete variable domain, with remaining parts taken from reference TRBV7-9 and TRBJ1-2, reads DTGVSQNPRHKITKRGQNVTFRCDPISEHNRLYWYRQTLGQGPEFLTYFQNEAQLEKSRLLSDRFSAERPKGSFSTLEIQRTEQGDSAMYLCASSETDISNYGYTFGSGTRLTVV.

The chain uses TRBV7-9 and TRBJ2-3; 7 nucleotides match TRBD2. V shed 4 bases and J 2 bases; nucleotides not matched to a gene: 6. Germline V CDR1 and CDR2: SEHNR, FQNEAQ (reference sequence). The CDR3 is 15 amino acids. The CDR3 spells CASSSQREPTDTQYF. The CDR3, as DNA: TGTGCCAGCAGCTCCCAGCGGGAACCCACAGATACGCAGTATTTT.

The chain joins TRBV12-3 or TRBV12-4 to TRBJ2-7; D might be TRBD1 or TRBD2, each matching 5 bases. This CDR3 is built from 15 residues. V was cut by 6 bases and J by 2 bases, with 17 bases left in between. CDR3 nucleotide sequence: TGTGCCAGCAGGGGGGTGTGGGACCCGGCCTACGAGCAGTACTTC. Translated: CASRGVWDPAYEQYF.

The CDR3 region has the DNA TGCGCCAGCAGCTTGGCCGGATATGAGCAGTTCTTC. Amino acids: CASSLAGYEQFF. The J gene is TRBJ2-1, the V gene TRBV5-1; D not certain. This CDR3 has 12 residues. Trimming took off 0 bases at V and 8 bases at J, with 6 bases between the two ends. Per germline, CDR1 SGHRS and CDR2 YFSETQ. Full variable domain (rest looked up from reference TRBV5-1 and TRBJ2-1): KAGVTQTPRYLIKTRGQQVTLSCSPISGHRSVSWYQQTPGQGLQFLFEYFSETQRNKGNFPGRFSGRQFSNSRSEMNVSTLELGDSALYLCASSLAGYEQFFGPGTRLTVL.

This chain uses TRBV7-9 with TRBJ1-6; a possible D gene is TRBD1 (5 bases). The length of the CDR3 is 16 residues. The germline gives CDR1 SEHNR, CDR2 FQNEAQ (reference sequence). Trimming pared 7 bases from V and 10 bases from J, leaving 23 bases between. CDR3: CASTRILGELISPLHF. For the CDR3, the DNA is TGTGCCAGCACCAGAATATTAGGGGAGTTAATCTCACCCCTCCACTTT.

This clonotype was detected many times. The chain is built from TRBV4-3 and TRBJ2-1; tentative D call: TRBD1 (5 bases). V was shortened by 0 bases and J by 5 bases, with 20 bases between the two germline ends. This CDR3 contains 18 residues. The germline gives CDR1 LGHNA, CDR2 YSLEER. Written as DNA, the CDR3 is TGCGCCAGCAGCCAAGATTGGGAAGGAACAGGCAGGGACAATGAGCAGTTCTTC. Encoded protein: CASSQDWEGTGRDNEQFF.

This chain uses TRBV6-1 with TRBJ2-2, with 10 positions matching TRBD1. CDR1 and CDR2 (germline): MNHNS, SASEGT. The CDR3 sequence is 13 residues long. V lost 10 bases to trimming and J lost 3 bases; unmatched junction nucleotides: 2. CDR3 coding DNA: TGTGCCACCGGGACAGGGGACACCGGGGAGCTGTTTTTT. As protein: CATGTGDTGELFF.

The chain employs TRBV24-1 and TRBJ2-7; unclear D gene. V was cut by 6 bases and J by 0 bases, with 8 bases left in between. This CDR3 has 13 residues. Germline V gene sequence: CDR1 KGHDR, CDR2 SFDVKD. The CDR3 protein is CATSRRDSYEQYF. DNA for the CDR3: TGTGCCACCAGTCGACGCGACTCCTACGAGCAGTACTTC.

In this sample, this clonotype turned up a few times. This chain connects TRBV15 to TRBJ2-6, with D perhaps matching TRBD2 (5 bases). V was trimmed by 4 bases and J by 1 base, leaving 8 bases between them. The CDR3 covers 15 residues. In germline, CDR1 is LNHNV, CDR2 YYDKDF (reference sequence). The CDR3 DNA follows: TGTGCCACCAGCACGAGGGTGTCTGGGGCCAACGTCCTGACTTTC. Protein sequence: CATSTRVSGANVLTF.

This clonotype was detected a few times. This chain connects TRBV7-6 to TRBJ1-1; D might be TRBD1 (5 bases). The CDR3 covers 16 residues. Trimming left V 0 bases short and J 4 bases short, with 15 bases between. In germline, CDR1 is SGHVS, CDR2 FNYEAQ. The CDR3 region has the DNA TGTGCCAGCAGCTTAGCGGAGGGAGGGGTTAGCACTGAAGCTTTCTTT. It specifies CASSLAEGGVSTEAFF.

The table lists this clonotype with a few counts. The chain has TRBV12-3 or TRBV12-4 and TRBJ2-1; 7 nucleotides agree with TRBD1. The V and J ends lost 6 bases and 3 bases, in that order; junction bases with no gene match: 8. This CDR3 contains 15 residues. The CDR3 DNA reads as TGTGCCAGCAGCCAACCGTGGGACAGCTACAATGAGCAGTTCTTC. Translating gives CASSQPWDSYNEQFF.

CDR3 protein: CASSMTGPTDTQYF. Here the CDR3 DNA reads TGTGCCAGTAGTATGACAGGGCCGACAGATACGCAGTATTTT. V is TRBV19 and J is TRBJ2-3; 7 positions match TRBD1. CDR3 length: 14 residues. V lost 3 bases to trimming and J lost 3 bases; unmatched junction nucleotides: 3. CDR1 is LNHDA, CDR2 SQIVND, per germline (reference sequence).

This clonotype showed up many times. The CDR3 sequence: CSARDLGAPEAFF. Here the CDR3 DNA reads TGCAGTGCTAGAGATCTAGGGGCGCCTGAAGCTTTCTTT. The chain is built from TRBV20-1 and TRBJ1-1; perhaps TRBD1 as D (5 bases). V was trimmed by 0 bases and J by 6 bases, leaving 11 bases between them. Germline V CDR1 and CDR2: DFQATT, SNEGSKA (reference sequence). The CDR3 spans 13 residues.

The chain joins TRBV20-1 to TRBJ2-3; D possibly corresponds to TRBD2 (5 bases). The CDR3 spans 17 residues. Trimming removed 0 bases from V and 0 bases from J, with 16 bases in between. Germline CDR1 and CDR2: DFQATT and SNEGSKA (reference sequence). The CDR3 region is CSARDLWLASSTDTQYF. In DNA form, the CDR3 reads TGCAGTGCTAGAGATTTATGGCTAGCATCTAGCACAGATACGCAGTATTTT.